This T cell receptor (beta chain) is from a study of cytomegalovirus exposure and HLA in healthy donors. In the study overall: Membership in the Caucasian-associated ancestry cluster was found for 81% of 398 genotyped donors.

Overall study results and limits: Analysis was performed later, and it showed HLA-associated TCR beta chains to be more clonally expanded than equally common others. A later analysis associated 16,951 TCR beta sequences with HLA alleles at a 0.05 false discovery rate.

The CDR3 runs to 14 residues. V was pared by 4 bases and J by 4 bases, with 7 bases of the junction left unmatched. Germline assignment: CDR1 SGHRS and CDR2 YFSETQ. This PCR relied on a set of 60 Vbeta primers and 13 Jbeta primers. Data came from immunoSEQ multiplex PCR; TCRdb stores just in-frame clones and leaves some out. This table has 130,000 to 150,000 clones, roughly two thirds appearing once. With respect to this clone: Its antigen is undetermined.

V and J are TRBV5-1 and TRBJ1-2; 7 bases are a match to TRBD1. The sample consisted of PBMCs. The sequence was collected from a human donor in good health. The CDR3 coding sequence is TGCGCCAGCAGCCAAGGGGACAGCCCCTATGGCTACACCTTC. Its translation: CASSQGDSPYGYTF.